Each of the 9 T cell receptor beta chains below was sequenced from the same sample in a study of CD8 T cells in ankylosing spondylitis (dated by TCRdb to about 2017). Receptor amplification or capture employed 5' RACE. TCRdb shows the sequencer as Illumina HiSeq 2500. The public reads were run again by TCRdb, first through fastp at Q25 and then through MiXCR, and only productive beta chains were kept. Here each entry gathers all rows of one CDR3 protein and keeps the most common genes and DNA. Present in this sample are approximately 110,000 distinct CDR3 sequences, 24% of which were seen just once. The ten biggest clones cover about 12% of the sample. Sequenced sample: synovial fluid, either unsorted or a sorted T cell fraction (not recorded which). The receptors here all came from a male donor with ankylosing spondylitis.

The chain couples TRBV7-2 to TRBJ2-5; 10 nucleotides match TRBD1. The CDR3 has 16 amino acids. Germline CDR1 reads SGHTA; CDR2 reads FQGNSA. The junction had 6 bases not matched to a gene; V was cut back by 0 bases and J by 5 bases. CDR3: CASSLATGQGEETQYF. CDR3 in DNA: TGTGCCAGCAGCTTAGCGACTGGACAGGGGGAGGAGACCCAGTACTTC.

This clonotype was seen a few times. This sequence joins TRBV4-2 and TRBJ2-1; 8 nucleotides line up with TRBD2. This CDR3 has 17 residues. CDR1 and CDR2 (germline): LGHNA, YNFKEQ. Trimming removed 1 base from V and 2 bases from J; junction bases left unmatched: 7. CDR3 sequence reads: CASSQVKDSGTYNEQFF. For the CDR3, the DNA is TGTGCCAGCAGCCAAGTTAAGGATAGCGGGACCTACAATGAGCAGTTCTTC.

The chain is built from TRBV25-1 and TRBJ1-4; tentatively, D is TRBD1 (6 bases). The CDR3 has 14 residues. V was trimmed by 8 bases and J by 7 bases, leaving 17 bases between them. Germline V lookup: CDR1 MGHDK, CDR2 SYGVNS. The CDR3 spells CASQGRMMGEKLFF. Written as DNA, the CDR3 is TGTGCCAGCCAGGGGAGGATGATGGGTGAAAAACTGTTTTTT.

The V call is TRBV18, the J call TRBJ2-3; 8 bases are shared with TRBD1. Germline loops: CDR1 KGHSH, CDR2 LQKENI. This CDR3 has 16 residues. The V and J ends lost 2 bases and 1 base, in that order; junction bases with no gene match: 5. The CDR3 DNA reads as TGTGCCAGCTCACCAACGGCAGGGGGCGGCACAGATACGCAGTATTTT. Translation: CASSPTAGGGTDTQYF.

This clonotype was found a few times. The CDR3 loop is CASSGRQLRDEQFF. Here the CDR3 DNA reads TGTGCCAGCAGTGGTCGGCAGCTTAGGGATGAGCAGTTCTTC. The chain combines TRBV7-9 with TRBJ2-1; the D is unclear. V lost 6 bases and J lost 8, with 17 bases in between. The CDR3 is 14 amino acids. Germline loops: CDR1 SEHNR, CDR2 FQNEAQ (reference sequence).

By frequency in the sample, this clonotype is medium-sized (0.01 to 0.1%). V usage is TRBV5-5 and J usage is TRBJ2-1; no clear D. The germline gives CDR1 SGHKS, CDR2 YYEKEE (reference sequence). This CDR3 is 13 amino acids long. V was clipped by 6 bases and J by 5 bases, with 12 bases between them. CDR3 DNA sequence: TGTGCCAGCACCCTCGACTTTAACAATGAGCAGTTCTTC. Residues: CASTLDFNNEQFF.

The chain is built from TRBV6-2 or TRBV6-3 and TRBJ2-7; no reliable D call. V lost 4 bases, J lost 2 bases, and 12 bases lay in between. The CDR3 loop spans 14 amino acids. Germline CDR1 and CDR2: MNHEY and SVGEGT. DNA of the CDR3: TGTGCCAGCAGTTCCCACACCCTACCCTACGAGCAGTACGTC. It encodes CASSSHTLPYEQYV.

V and J are TRBV12-3 or TRBV12-4 and TRBJ1-2, with TRBD1 as a possible D gene (5 bases). This CDR3 is built from 13 residues. Trimming removed 6 bases at V and 10 bases at J, with 18 bases between. CDR3 DNA: TGTGCCAGCAGCCCCAAGGCAGGGTCAGTCTACACCTTC. Amino acids: CASSPKAGSVYTF.

The J gene is TRBJ1-1, the V gene TRBV3-1, with TRBD1 as a possible D gene (6 bases). Germline lookup yields CDR1 LGHDT and CDR2 YNNKEL (reference sequence). The CDR3 contains 16 residues. The V and J ends lost 7 bases and 2 bases respectively, with 20 bases between them. This CDR3 is CASKQGGNLLNTEAFF. CDR3 coding DNA: TGTGCCAGCAAACAGGGAGGGAACCTCTTAAACACTGAAGCTTTCTTT. Based on the CDR3 plus reference TRBV3-1 and TRBJ1-1, the full variable domain is DTAVSQTPKYLVTQMGNDKSIKCEQNLGHDTMYWYKQDSKKFLKIMFSYNNKELIINETVPNRFSPKSPDKAHLNLHINSLELGDSAVYFCASKQGGNLLNTEAFFGQGTRLTVV.